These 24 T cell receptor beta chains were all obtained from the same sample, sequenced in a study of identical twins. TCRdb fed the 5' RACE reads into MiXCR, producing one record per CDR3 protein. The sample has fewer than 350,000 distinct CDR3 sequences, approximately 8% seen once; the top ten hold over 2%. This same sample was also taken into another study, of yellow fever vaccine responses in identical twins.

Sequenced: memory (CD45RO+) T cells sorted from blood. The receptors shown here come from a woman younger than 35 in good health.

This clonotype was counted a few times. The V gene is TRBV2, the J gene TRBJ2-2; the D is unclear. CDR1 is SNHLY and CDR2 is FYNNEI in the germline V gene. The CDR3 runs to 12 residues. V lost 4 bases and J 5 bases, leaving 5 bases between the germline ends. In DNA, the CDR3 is TGTGCCAGCAGTGTGGAGACCGGGGAGCTGTTTTTT. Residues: CASSVETGELFF.

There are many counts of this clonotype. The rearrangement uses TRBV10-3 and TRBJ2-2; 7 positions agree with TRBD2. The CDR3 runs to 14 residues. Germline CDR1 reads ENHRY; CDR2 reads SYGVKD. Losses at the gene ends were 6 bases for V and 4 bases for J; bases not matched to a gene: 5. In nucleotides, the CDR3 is TGTGCCATCAGCCGGGACTACTTCACCGGGGAGCTGTTTTTT. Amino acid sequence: CAISRDYFTGELFF.

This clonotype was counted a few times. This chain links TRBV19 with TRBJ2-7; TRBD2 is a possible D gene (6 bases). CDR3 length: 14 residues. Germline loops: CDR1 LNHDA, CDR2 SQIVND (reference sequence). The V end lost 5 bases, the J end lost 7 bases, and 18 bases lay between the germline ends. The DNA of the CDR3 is TGTGCCAGTAGTGAAGGAGGGCCTTCAGGGGAGCAGTACTTC. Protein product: CASSEGGPSGEQYF.

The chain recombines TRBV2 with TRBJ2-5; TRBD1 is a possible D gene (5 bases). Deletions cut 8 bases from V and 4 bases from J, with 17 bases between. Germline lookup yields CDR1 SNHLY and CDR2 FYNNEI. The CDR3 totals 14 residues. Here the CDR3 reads CASQIQGVGETQYF. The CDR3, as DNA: TGTGCCAGCCAGATCCAGGGTGTCGGAGAGACCCAGTACTTC.

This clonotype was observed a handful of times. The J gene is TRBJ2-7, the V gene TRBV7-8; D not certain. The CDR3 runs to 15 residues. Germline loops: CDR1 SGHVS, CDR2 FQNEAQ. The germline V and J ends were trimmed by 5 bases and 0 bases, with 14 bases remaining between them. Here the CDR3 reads CASSLFGRSSYEQYF. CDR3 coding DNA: TGTGCCAGCAGCCTGTTCGGACGGAGCTCCTACGAGCAGTACTTC.

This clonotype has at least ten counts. In DNA form, the CDR3 reads TGCAGCGTTCTATCACGAGCCAGCGGAGAAAAACTGTTTTTT. This gives the protein CSVLSRASGEKLFF. The rearrangement joins TRBV29-1 to TRBJ1-4; D not certain. This CDR3 has 14 amino acids. Trimming pared 5 bases from V and 8 bases from J, leaving 18 bases between. Looked up from germline, CDR1 is SQVTM and CDR2 is ANQGSEA.

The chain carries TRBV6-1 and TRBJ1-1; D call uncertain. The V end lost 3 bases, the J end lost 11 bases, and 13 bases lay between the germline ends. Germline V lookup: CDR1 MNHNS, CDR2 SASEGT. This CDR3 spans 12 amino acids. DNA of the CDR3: TGTGCCAGCAGTGACAGAACTCTGGGGGCTTTCTTT. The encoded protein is CASSDRTLGAFF.

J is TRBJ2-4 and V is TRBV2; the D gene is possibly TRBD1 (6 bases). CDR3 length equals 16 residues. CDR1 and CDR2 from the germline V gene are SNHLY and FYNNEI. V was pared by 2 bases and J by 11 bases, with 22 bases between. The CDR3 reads CASSEFSRRDISVQYF. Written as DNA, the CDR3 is TGTGCCAGCAGTGAATTTTCCCGACGGGACATTTCTGTTCAGTACTTC.

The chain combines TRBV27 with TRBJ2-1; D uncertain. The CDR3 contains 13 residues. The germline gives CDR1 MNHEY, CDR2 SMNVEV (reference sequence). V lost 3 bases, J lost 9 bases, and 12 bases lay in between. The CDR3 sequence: CASSFGVVAEQFF. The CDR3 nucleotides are TGTGCCAGCAGTTTTGGTGTGGTGGCTGAGCAGTTCTTC.

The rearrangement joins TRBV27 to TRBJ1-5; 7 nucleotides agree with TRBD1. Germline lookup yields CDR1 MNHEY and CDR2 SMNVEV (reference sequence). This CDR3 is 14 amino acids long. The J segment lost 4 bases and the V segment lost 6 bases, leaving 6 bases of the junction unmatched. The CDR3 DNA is TGTGCCAGCAGGGACGACAGGGATAATCAGCCCCAGCATTTT. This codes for CASRDDRDNQPQHF.

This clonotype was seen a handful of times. In DNA form, the CDR3 reads TGTGCCAGCAACCGGGACAGCTACACCGGGGAGCTGTTTTTT. Translation gives CASNRDSYTGELFF. The chain is built from TRBV5-5 and TRBJ2-2; 7 nucleotides match TRBD1. From germline, CDR1 is SGHKS and CDR2 YYEKEE (reference sequence). V lost 6 bases, J lost 3 bases, and 5 bases stayed unmatched. The CDR3 sequence is 14 residues long.

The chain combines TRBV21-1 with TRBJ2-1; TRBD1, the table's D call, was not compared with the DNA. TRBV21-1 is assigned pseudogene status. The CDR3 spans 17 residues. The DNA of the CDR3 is TGTGCCAGCAGCAACAGGTTCCTGACAGGTTCTTGCAATGAGCAGTTCTTC. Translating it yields CASSNRFLTGSCNEQFF.

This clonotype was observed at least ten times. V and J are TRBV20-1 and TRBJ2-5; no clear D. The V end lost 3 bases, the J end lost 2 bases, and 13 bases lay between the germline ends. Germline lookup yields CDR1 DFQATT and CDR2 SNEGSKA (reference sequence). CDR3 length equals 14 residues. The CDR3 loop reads CSARGRAFQETQYF. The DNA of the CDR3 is TGCAGTGCTAGGGGTAGGGCATTTCAAGAGACCCAGTACTTC.

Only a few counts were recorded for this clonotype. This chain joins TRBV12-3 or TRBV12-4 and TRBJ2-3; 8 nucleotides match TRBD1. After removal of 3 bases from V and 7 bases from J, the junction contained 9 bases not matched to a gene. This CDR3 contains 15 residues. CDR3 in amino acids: CASSFSLDRVYTQYF. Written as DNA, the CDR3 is TGTGCCAGCAGTTTTAGTTTGGACAGGGTATATACGCAGTATTTT.

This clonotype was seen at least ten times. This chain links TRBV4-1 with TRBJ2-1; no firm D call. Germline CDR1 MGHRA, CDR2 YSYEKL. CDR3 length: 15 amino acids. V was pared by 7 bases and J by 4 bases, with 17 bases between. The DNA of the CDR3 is TGCGCCAGCACCAACACCCTCGCAGTTTACAATGAGCAGTTCTTC. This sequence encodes CASTNTLAVYNEQFF.

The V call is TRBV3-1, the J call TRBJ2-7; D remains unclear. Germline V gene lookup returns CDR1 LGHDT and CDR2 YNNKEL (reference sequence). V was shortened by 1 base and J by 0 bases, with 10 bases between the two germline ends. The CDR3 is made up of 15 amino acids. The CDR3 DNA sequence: TGTGCCAGCAGCCAAGTCCTTGGCGGCTCCTACGAGCAGTACTTC. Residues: CASSQVLGGSYEQYF.

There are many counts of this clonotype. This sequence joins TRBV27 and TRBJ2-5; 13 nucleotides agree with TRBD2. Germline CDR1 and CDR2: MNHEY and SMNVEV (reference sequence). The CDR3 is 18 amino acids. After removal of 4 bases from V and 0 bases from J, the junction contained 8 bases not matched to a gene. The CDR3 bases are TGTGCCAGCAGTTCTGGACTAGCGGGAGATGTGTACCAAGAGACCCAGTACTTC. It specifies CASSSGLAGDVYQETQYF.

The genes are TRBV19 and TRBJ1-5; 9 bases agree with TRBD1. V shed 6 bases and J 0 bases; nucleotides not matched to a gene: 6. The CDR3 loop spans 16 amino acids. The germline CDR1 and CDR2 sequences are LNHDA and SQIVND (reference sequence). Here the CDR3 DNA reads TGTGCCAGTAGAAACCCGGGACAGGGTAGCAATCAGCCCCAGCATTTT. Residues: CASRNPGQGSNQPQHF. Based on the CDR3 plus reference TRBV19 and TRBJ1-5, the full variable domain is DGGITQSPKYLFRKEGQNVTLSCEQNLNHDAMYWYRQDPGQGLRLIYYSQIVNDFQKGDIAEGYSVSREKKESFPLTVTSAQKNPTAFYLCASRNPGQGSNQPQHFGDGTRLSIL.

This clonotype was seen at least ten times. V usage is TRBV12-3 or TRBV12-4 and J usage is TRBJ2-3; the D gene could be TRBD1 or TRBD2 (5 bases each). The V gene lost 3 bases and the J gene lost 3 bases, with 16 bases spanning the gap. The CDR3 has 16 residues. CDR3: CASSFGRGETTDTQYF. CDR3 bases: TGTGCCAGCAGTTTTGGACGAGGGGAGACGACAGATACGCAGTATTTT.

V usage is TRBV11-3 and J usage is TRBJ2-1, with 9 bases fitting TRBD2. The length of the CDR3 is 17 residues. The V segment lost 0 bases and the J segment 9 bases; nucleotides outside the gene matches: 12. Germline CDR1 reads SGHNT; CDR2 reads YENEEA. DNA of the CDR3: TGTGCCAGCAGCTTAGATATGGGGACTAGCCCCATTCGTGAGCAGTTCTTC. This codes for CASSLDMGTSPIREQFF. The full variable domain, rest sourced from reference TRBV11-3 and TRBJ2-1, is EAGVVQSPRYKIIEKKQPVAFWCNPISGHNTLYWYLQNLGQGPELLIRYENEEAVDDSQLPKDRFSAERLKGVDSTLKIQPAELGDSAVYLCASSLDMGTSPIREQFFGPGTRLTVL.

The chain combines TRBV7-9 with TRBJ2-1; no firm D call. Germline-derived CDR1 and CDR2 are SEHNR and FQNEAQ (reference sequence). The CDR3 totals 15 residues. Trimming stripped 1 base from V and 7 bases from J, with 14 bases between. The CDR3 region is CASSLGPVALNEQFF. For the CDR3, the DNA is TGTGCCAGCAGCTTAGGCCCCGTGGCACTTAATGAGCAGTTCTTC.

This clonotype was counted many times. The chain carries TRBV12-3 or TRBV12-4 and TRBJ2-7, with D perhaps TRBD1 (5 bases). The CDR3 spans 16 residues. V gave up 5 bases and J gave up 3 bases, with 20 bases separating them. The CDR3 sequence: CASSQRTQVSGYEQYF. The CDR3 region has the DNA TGTGCCAGCAGTCAAAGAACACAGGTCTCCGGCTACGAGCAGTACTTC.

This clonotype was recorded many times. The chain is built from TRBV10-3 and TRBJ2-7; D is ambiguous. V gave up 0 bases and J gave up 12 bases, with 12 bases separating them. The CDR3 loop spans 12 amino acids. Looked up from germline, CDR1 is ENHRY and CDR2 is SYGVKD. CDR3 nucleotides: TGTGCCATCAGTGAGTCTCCAGGAGCGCCGTACTTC. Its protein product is CAISESPGAPYF.

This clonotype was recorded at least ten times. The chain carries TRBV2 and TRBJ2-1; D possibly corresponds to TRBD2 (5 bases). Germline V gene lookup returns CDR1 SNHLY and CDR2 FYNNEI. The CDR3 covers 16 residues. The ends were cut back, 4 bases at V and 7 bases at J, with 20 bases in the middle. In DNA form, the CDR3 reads TGTGCCAGCAGTGGAGGATCGGGGAGCTTGTTGAATGAGCAGTTCTTC. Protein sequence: CASSGGSGSLLNEQFF.